The present T cell receptor (beta chain) was sequenced within a study of T cells in Graves' hyperthyroidism and ophthalmopathy. It was RNA transcripts that yielded the amplified TCR beta CDR3 regions. The HTBI primer set drove a first-round RT-PCR of the TCR CDR3. TCRdb ran MiXCR on the multiplex PCR reads and lists one entry per CDR3 protein. The sample shows approximately 300,000 distinct CDR3 sequences, 15% to 20% of them seen only once. The J segment lost 3 bases and the V segment lost 2 bases, leaving 12 bases of the junction unmatched. Per the germline V gene, CDR1 is MDHEN and CDR2 is SYDVKM. The CDR3 consists of 17 residues.

Sequencing was done on a sample of blood. The genes are TRBV28 and TRBJ2-7, with 8 bases matching TRBD1. The clonotype originates from an older woman with Graves' ophthalmopathy. CDR3 residues: CASSLDVGGQVLYEQYF. In nucleotides, the CDR3 is TGTGCCAGCAGTTTAGACGTTGGGGGACAGGTACTCTACGAGCAGTACTTC.